These T cell receptor beta chains were read from a single sample in a study of CD8 T cells in ankylosing spondylitis. TCRdb processed the 5' RACE reads anew with MiXCR; each CDR3 protein has one entry. The sample carries 750,000 to 850,000 distinct CDR3 sequences, roughly 12% recorded once. The sequencing sample was made of blood, either unsorted or a sorted T cell fraction (not recorded which). The receptors come from a male donor with ankylosing spondylitis. Each CDR3 is given with its conserved first and last residue. A D gene is named only where the DNA matches it firmly. The size field is filled for only some rows; it gives once, few, many or a size class.

TRBD2,NA,TRBV29-1,TRBJ2-6,TGCAGCGTTGCGGCGGGGGGGTTCTCTGGGGCCAACGTCCTGACTTTC,CSVAAGGFSGANVLTF
TRBD1,few,TRBV4-3,TRBJ1-5,TGCGCCAGCAGCCAACTTTACAACCGGGACAGGGAACAGCCCCAGCATTTT,CASSQLYNRDREQPQHF
NA,NA,TRBV6-2/TRBV6-3,TRBJ2-1,TGTGCCAGCAGAAGGGTACCCTTGAGGGGCTCCTACAATGAGCAGTTCTTC,CASRRVPLRGSYNEQFF
NA,NA,TRBV7-6,TRBJ2-7,TGTGCCAGCAGCTCGTTCAGGGAGGACGAGCAGTACTTC,CASSSFREDEQYF
NA,NA,TRBV7-2,TRBJ2-7,TGTGCCAGCAGCTTAGCCGGACATCTCTCCTACGAGCAGTACTTC,CASSLAGHLSYEQYF
TRBD2,few,TRBV10-3,TRBJ2-1,TGTGCCATCAGTGTATCTTTACTAGCGGATAACAATGAGCAGTTCTTC,CAISVSLLADNNEQFF
NA,NA,TRBV7-2,TRBJ2-4,TGTGCCAGCAGCGCGGAGATAATAGCCAAAAACATTCAGTACTTC,CASSAEIIAKNIQYF
NA,few,TRBV10-3,TRBJ2-7,TGTGCCATCAGTGACTCTTTGGGGTCGGCCGGCTCGCCGTCCTACGAGCAGTACTTC,CAISDSLGSAGSPSYEQYF
TRBD2,few,TRBV20-1,TRBJ2-1,TGCAGTGCTAGAGATCCGTCTAGCGGGGTTCATGAGCAGTTCTTC,CSARDPSSGVHEQFF
NA,many,TRBV6-2/TRBV6-3,TRBJ1-5,TGTGCCAGCAGGGGGGCAGACAATCAGCCCCAGCATTTT,CASRGADNQPQHF
NA,NA,TRBV10-1,TRBJ2-3,TGCGCCAGCAGTGACCCCCCTCCTCCTGTCACAGATACGCAGTATTTT,CASSDPPPPVTDTQYF
NA,many,TRBV5-1,TRBJ1-1,TGCGCCAGCAGCTTGGAAGAGGGGGAATATGAAGCTTTCTTT,CASSLEEGEYEAFF
NA,many,TRBV7-9,TRBJ2-1,TGTGCCAGCAGCCCAGAAGCTTACAATGAGCAGTTCTTC,CASSPEAYNEQFF
TRBD1,NA,TRBV28,TRBJ1-5,TGTGCCAGCAGTGGGGGGACAGGGGTTATTCAGCCCCAGCATTTT,CASSGGTGVIQPQHF
NA,few,TRBV20-1,TRBJ1-4,TGCAGTGCTAGAGATTGGACCAGGGTGGAAAAACTGTTTTTT,CSARDWTRVEKLFF
NA,few,TRBV7-2,TRBJ2-2,TGTGCCAGCAGCTTTCCCACGTGGGGGGAGCTGTTTTTT,CASSFPTWGELFF
TRBD2,NA,TRBV11-1,TRBJ2-4,TGTGCCAGCAGCTTAGCCTTCTCTAGCGGGGTAGCCAAAAACATTCAGTACTTC,CASSLAFSSGVAKNIQYF
TRBD1,NA,TRBV24-1,TRBJ2-1,TGTGCCACCAGTGATCCGGACAGGGCCGATGAGCAGTTCTTC,CATSDPDRADEQFF
NA,few,TRBV5-6,TRBJ2-2,TGTGCCAGCAGCCCCCAACCCCGTACCGGGGAGCTGTTTTTT,CASSPQPRTGELFF
TRBD2,few,TRBV6-1,TRBJ2-3,TGTGCCAGCTCGCAGCGGGAGGGCACAGATACGCAGTATTTT,CASSQREGTDTQYF
NA,NA,TRBV29-1,TRBJ2-1,TGCAGCGTTATAAGGGGGATACTGGATGAGCAGTTCTTC,CSVIRGILDEQFF
TRBD2,few,TRBV24-1,TRBJ2-2,TGTGCCACCAGTGATCAGACTAGCGGGAACACCGGGGAGCTGTTTTTT,CATSDQTSGNTGELFF
NA,NA,TRBV11-2,TRBJ1-1,TGTGCCAGCAGCTTAAAATCGGGACGGAACACTGAAGCTTTCTTT,CASSLKSGRNTEAFF
TRBD2,NA,TRBV6-2/TRBV6-3,TRBJ2-3,TGTGCCAGCCTCGCGCGGGGACTAGCACTACATACGCAGTATTTT,CASLARGLALHTQYF
TRBD2,NA,TRBV6-1,TRBJ2-1,TGTGCCAGCATCCCGAATTCAGGACTAGCTCTCTCCTACAATGAGCAGTTCTTC,CASIPNSGLALSYNEQFF
NA,many,TRBV5-1,TRBJ2-2,TGCGCCAGCAGCTTGGACTATCTGAACACCGGGGAGCTGTTTTTT,CASSLDYLNTGELFF
NA,NA,TRBV5-1,TRBJ1-1,TGCGCCAGCAGCTTGGCCCAGATGAACACTGAAGCTTTCTTT,CASSLAQMNTEAFF
TRBD1,NA,TRBV12-3/TRBV12-4,TRBJ1-2,TGTGCCAGCAGTTTCACTGGAGGACAGGCTGTTTATGGCTACACCTTC,CASSFTGGQAVYGYTF
TRBD1,NA,TRBV9,TRBJ2-1,TGTGCCAGCAGCGGATTACAGGGGAAGAGGTACAATGAGCAGTTCTTC,CASSGLQGKRYNEQFF
TRBD2,NA,TRBV6-1,TRBJ2-3,TGTGCCAGCGGGCAGCGGGAGAGCACAGATACGCAGTATTTT,CASGQRESTDTQYF
NA,NA,TRBV20-1,TRBJ2-3,TGCAGTGCTAGAGATCTAGTGAAGCCCGACTTGTCAGATACGCAGTATTTT,CSARDLVKPDLSDTQYF
NA,few,TRBV7-2,TRBJ2-7,TGTGCCAGCAGCTTGGAAAGGGAGCAGTACTTC,CASSLEREQYF
NA,few,TRBV20-1,TRBJ1-2,TGCAGTGCTAGAGATTCAGAGATGTCCTTCTATGGCTACACCTTC,CSARDSEMSFYGYTF
TRBD2,few,TRBV15,TRBJ2-1,TGTGCCACCAGCAGAGACCGGACTAGCGGGAAGGAATACAATGAGCAGTTCTTC,CATSRDRTSGKEYNEQFF
NA,NA,TRBV12-3/TRBV12-4,TRBJ2-5,TGTGCCAGCAGATCCGGGAGACCTAAATACTTC,CASRSGRPKYF
TRBD2,NA,TRBV20-1,TRBJ2-5,TGCAGTGGCCAGGCGGGACTAGCGAGGTTCCAAGAGACCCAGTACTTC,CSGQAGLARFQETQYF
TRBD2,NA,TRBV11-2,TRBJ2-1,TGTGCCAGCAGCTCCCGGACTAGCGGGAGGGCTAGACACAATGAGCAGTTCTTC,CASSSRTSGRARHNEQFF
TRBD2,few,TRBV4-3,TRBJ2-3,TGCGCCAGCAGCCAAGCTGGCCTAGCGGGAGGAAGGTATGGCACAGATACGCAGTATTTT,CASSQAGLAGGRYGTDTQYF
NA,many,TRBV5-1,TRBJ2-1,TGCGCCAGCAGTCCATGGCGGGCCGACTACAATGAGCAGTTCTTC,CASSPWRADYNEQFF
NA,NA,TRBV24-1,TRBJ1-3,TGTGCCACCAGCCCCTCGCGTGGAAACACCATATATTTT,CATSPSRGNTIYF
TRBD1,few,TRBV6-5,TRBJ2-1,TGTGCCAGCAGTCTACGAGGACAGGGGAACTACAATGAGCAGTTCTTC,CASSLRGQGNYNEQFF
NA,few,TRBV15,TRBJ1-2,TGTGCCACCAGCAGGGGCAGGGGAGGGTATGGCTACACCTTC,CATSRGRGGYGYTF
TRBD2,NA,TRBV2,TRBJ2-7,TGTGCCAGCAGTGAAGACCTAGCGGGAGGCTACGAGCAGTACTTC,CASSEDLAGGYEQYF
TRBD2,few,TRBV4-2,TRBJ2-2,TGTGCCAGCAGCCAAGTCGGAAGGACTAGCACCGGGGAGCTGTTTTTT,CASSQVGRTSTGELFF
NA,NA,TRBV20-1,TRBJ2-3,TGCAGTGCTAGAGATGGTGAAACGGCTGGGACAGATACGCAGTATTTT,CSARDGETAGTDTQYF
NA,NA,TRBV5-6,TRBJ1-6,TGTGCCAGCAGCCTCGGACTGGCCTTCTACGATATCCACTTT,CASSLGLAFYDIHF
NA,NA,TRBV18,TRBJ1-4,TGTGCCAGCTCACCACGACAGCCCAATGAAAAACTGTTTTTT,CASSPRQPNEKLFF
NA,many,TRBV7-2,TRBJ2-2,TGTGCCAGCAGCTTGGAAAGGACAGCCGGGGAGCTGTTTTTT,CASSLERTAGELFF
NA,NA,TRBV7-9,TRBJ2-3,TGTGCCAGCAGCCCCGCAGGAGGTAGAACGATAGATACGCAGTATTTT,CASSPAGGRTIDTQYF
NA,few,TRBV6-2/TRBV6-3,TRBJ1-2,TGTGCCAGTCGACGGATTATTAACTATGGCTACACCTTC,CASRRIINYGYTF
NA,few,TRBV4-3,TRBJ1-4,TGCGCCAGCAGCCAAGAAACGGCAGAACGGGAAAAACTGTTTTTT,CASSQETAEREKLFF
NA,NA,TRBV10-2,TRBJ2-1,TGCGCCAGCAGTTTTCCTCCCACCGGGTCCTACAATGAGCAGTTCTTC,CASSFPPTGSYNEQFF
NA,few,TRBV7-2,TRBJ2-3,TGTGCCAGCAGCCACCGGGACCCAGAAGCAGATACGCAGTATTTT,CASSHRDPEADTQYF
NA,few,TRBV20-1,TRBJ2-2,TGCAGTGCTCCGGACCTCCTGGGCGGGGAGCTGTTTTTT,CSAPDLLGGELFF
NA,few,TRBV7-2,TRBJ2-7,TGTGCCAGCAGCTCCTGGACTGGATCCTACGAGCAGTACTTC,CASSSWTGSYEQYF
NA,NA,TRBV12-5,TRBJ2-2,TGTGCTAGTGGTTTGGGCCCCCGGGGCCCGGAGAACACCGGGGAGCTGTTTTTT,CASGLGPRGPENTGELFF